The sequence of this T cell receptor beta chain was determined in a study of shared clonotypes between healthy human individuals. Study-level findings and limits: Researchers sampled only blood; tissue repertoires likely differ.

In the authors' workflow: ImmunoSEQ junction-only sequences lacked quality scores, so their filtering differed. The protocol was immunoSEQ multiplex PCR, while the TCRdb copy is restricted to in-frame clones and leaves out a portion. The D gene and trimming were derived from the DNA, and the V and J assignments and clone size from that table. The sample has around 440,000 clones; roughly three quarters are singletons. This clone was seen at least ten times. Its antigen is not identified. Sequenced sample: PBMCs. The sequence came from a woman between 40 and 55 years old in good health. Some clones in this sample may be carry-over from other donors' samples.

The CDR3 DNA follows: TGTGCCAGCAACTCAGTAGTAAACACCATATATTTT. Translated, it gives CASNSVVNTIYF. The chain is built from TRBV7-9 and TRBJ1-3; D gene unclear. The CDR3 spans 12 residues. The germline V and J ends were trimmed by 7 bases and 6 bases, with 10 bases remaining between them. The germline CDR1 and CDR2 sequences are SEHNR and FQNEAQ (reference sequence). The variable domain in full, completed from reference TRBV7-9 and TRBJ1-3, reads DTGVSQNPRHKITKRGQNVTFRCDPISEHNRLYWYRQTLGQGPEFLTYFQNEAQLEKSRLLSDRFSAERPKGSFSTLEIQRTEQGDSAMYLCASNSVVNTIYFGEGSWLTVV.